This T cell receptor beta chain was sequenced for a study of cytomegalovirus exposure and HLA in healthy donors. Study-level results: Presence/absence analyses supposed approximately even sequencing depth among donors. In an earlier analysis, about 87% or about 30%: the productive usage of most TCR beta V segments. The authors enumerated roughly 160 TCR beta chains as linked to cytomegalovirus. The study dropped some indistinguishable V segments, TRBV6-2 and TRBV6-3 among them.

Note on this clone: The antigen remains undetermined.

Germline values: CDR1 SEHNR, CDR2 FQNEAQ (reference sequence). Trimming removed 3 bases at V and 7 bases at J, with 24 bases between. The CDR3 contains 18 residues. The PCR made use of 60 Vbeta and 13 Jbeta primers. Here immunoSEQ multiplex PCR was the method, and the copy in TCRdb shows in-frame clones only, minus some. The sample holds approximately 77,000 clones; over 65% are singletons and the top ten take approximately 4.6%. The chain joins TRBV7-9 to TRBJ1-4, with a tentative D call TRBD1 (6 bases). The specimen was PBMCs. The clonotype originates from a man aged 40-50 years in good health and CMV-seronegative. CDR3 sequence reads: CASSFHWANRDGIEKLFF. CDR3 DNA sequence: TGTGCCAGCAGCTTCCATTGGGCCAACAGGGACGGGATTGAAAAACTGTTTTTT.